This T cell receptor beta chain is from a study of tumor-infiltrating lymphocytes in localized non-small cell lung cancer listed by TCRdb under 2021. Concerning the study at large: Several histologies were represented in the cohort, which also included both smokers and never-smokers as well as patients whose samples were collected after neoadjuvant chemotherapy. The overall ICON cohort was composed of some 140 surgical patients with localized non-small cell lung cancer whose tumors were resected. A total of around 58 patients were part of the paired comparison of immunoSEQ T-cell fraction between tumor and uninvolved lung. The same patients underwent several integrated assays, with TCR sequencing performed together with flow cytometry, multiplex immunofluorescence, RNA-seq, exome sequencing and proteomics. Resected tumor tissue and uninvolved lung tissue described as non-adjacent to the tumor were contributed by each patient, with both tissues obtained from the same patient. General findings and caveats noted by the study authors: Assay coverage differed among patients according to how much tissue was available, so only a subset of the cohort had TCR sequencing. TCR-derived T-cell fraction did not differ between the flow cytometry-defined immunotypes IM1 (good prognosis) and IM2 (poor prognosis). Because different pieces of the same tissue were used for different assays, technical variation could not be separated from intratumor heterogeneity. Higher T cell infiltration in tumors than in uninvolved lung tissue was supported by TCRbeta sequencing, consistent with immunofluorescence CD3 counts.

Comment on this clone: This receptor's antigen is unknown. There are no base qualities to consult, and no much larger clone falls within one base.

The CDR3 contains 12 residues, cysteine and phenylalanine counted. This entry keeps only the CDR3 DNA: 36 bases, framed from base 1. V sheds 3 bases and J sheds 2 bases, leaving 4 bases between their ends. CDR1 MDHEN and CDR2 SYDVKM are derived from the germline V gene. The T-cell fraction in tumor and uninvolved lung tissue was provided by TCR sequencing with the immunoSEQ assay. Per the authors' processing: In the survival analysis, patients were divided into a high T-cell fraction group (upper tertile) and a low T-cell fraction group (lower two tertiles), and the two groups were compared using a log-rank test. A signed-rank test was used to check for differences in T-cell fraction between paired tumor and uninvolved lung. As stored in TCRdb, this immuneACCESS dataset retains in-frame rearrangements with V and J assigned. A fraction of the clones does not appear; measured against another copy, unresolved V genes explain less than half of the discrepancy, and the remainder lacks a known reason. From that table come the V and J calls and clone size; the DNA was used to work out D and trimming. Here the sample has some 13,000 clones; around 70% occur a single time. The top ten clones comprise 14% of the sample.

Patient enrollment in ICON started in early 2016, and the final patient was enrolled in September 2018. Fresh tumor and matched uninvolved tissue for in-depth immune analyses, including TCR sequencing, were collected from a subcohort of around 73 patients. No cell sorting was done, and TCR sequencing was instead run on DNA isolated from bulk tissue. The material sequenced was uninvolved lung tissue not adjacent to the tumor. Recombination linked TRBV28 to TRBJ1-1, with no confidently assigned D gene. This clonotype was sampled from a human donor with non-small cell lung cancer. In nucleotide form, the sequence is TGTGCCAGCAGTTTTCTTAACACTGAAGCTTTCTTT. The encoded protein is CASSFLNTEAFF.